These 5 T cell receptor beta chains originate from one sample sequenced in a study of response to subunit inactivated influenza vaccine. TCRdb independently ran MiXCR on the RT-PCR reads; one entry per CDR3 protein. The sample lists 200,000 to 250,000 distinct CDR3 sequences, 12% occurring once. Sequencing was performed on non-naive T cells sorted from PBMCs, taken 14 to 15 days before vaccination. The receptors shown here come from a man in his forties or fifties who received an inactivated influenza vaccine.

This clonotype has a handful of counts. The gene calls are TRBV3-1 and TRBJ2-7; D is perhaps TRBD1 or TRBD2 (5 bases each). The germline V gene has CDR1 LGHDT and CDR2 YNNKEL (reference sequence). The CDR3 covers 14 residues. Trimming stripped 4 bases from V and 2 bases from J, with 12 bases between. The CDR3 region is CASSPGTVTYEQYF. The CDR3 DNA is TGTGCCAGCAGCCCCGGGACGGTTACCTACGAGCAGTACTTC.

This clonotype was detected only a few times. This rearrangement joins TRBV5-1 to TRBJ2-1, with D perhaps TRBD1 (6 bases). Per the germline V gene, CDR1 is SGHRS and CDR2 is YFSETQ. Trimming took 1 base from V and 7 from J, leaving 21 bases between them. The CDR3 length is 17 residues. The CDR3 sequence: CASSLTLQGSSGNEQFF. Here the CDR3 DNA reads TGCGCCAGCAGCTTGACTCTTCAGGGGTCTTCTGGGAATGAGCAGTTCTTC. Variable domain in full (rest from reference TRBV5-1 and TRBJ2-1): KAGVTQTPRYLIKTRGQQVTLSCSPISGHRSVSWYQQTPGQGLQFLFEYFSETQRNKGNFPGRFSGRQFSNSRSEMNVSTLELGDSALYLCASSLTLQGSSGNEQFFGPGTRLTVL.

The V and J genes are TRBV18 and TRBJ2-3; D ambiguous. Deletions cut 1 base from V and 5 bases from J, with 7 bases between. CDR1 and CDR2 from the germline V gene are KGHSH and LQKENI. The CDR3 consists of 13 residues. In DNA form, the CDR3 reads TGTGCCAGCTCACCACAGGTGGGAGATACGCAGTATTTT. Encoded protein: CASSPQVGDTQYF.

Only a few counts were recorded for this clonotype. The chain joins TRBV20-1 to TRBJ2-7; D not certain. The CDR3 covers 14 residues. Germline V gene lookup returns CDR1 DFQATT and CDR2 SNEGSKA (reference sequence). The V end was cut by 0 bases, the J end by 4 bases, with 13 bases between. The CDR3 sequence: CSARDSVYWYEQYF. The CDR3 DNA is TGCAGTGCTAGAGATTCAGTCTACTGGTACGAGCAGTACTTC.

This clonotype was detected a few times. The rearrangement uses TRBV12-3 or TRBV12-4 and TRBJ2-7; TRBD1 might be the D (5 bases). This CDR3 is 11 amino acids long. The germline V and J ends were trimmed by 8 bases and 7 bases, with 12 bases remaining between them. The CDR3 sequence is CASAAGNEQYF. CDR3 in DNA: TGTGCCAGCGCGGCAGGGAATGAGCAGTACTTC.